This T cell receptor (beta chain) was captured in a study of CD8+CD57+ T cells in acquired aplastic anemia. About the study: Recorded DNA amounts for sorted CD4+ and CD8+ cells had an average of approximately 2.9 ug.

All sequencing subjects had displayed CD8+CD57+ cell expansion on flow cytometry. Patients were treatment-naive when blood was sampled. The junction had 4 bases not matched to a gene; V was cut back by 2 bases and J by 9 bases. The CDR3 has 14 residues. Germline CDR1 and CDR2: MGHRA and YSYEKL. Genomic DNA constituted the template upon which TCR beta VDJ and CDR3 profiling was performed. One entry per CDR3 protein, called by TCRdb with MiXCR from the reads. The repertoire consists of about 180,000 distinct CDR3 sequences, with under 55% occurring once and the leading ten covering around 1.1%. This clonotype was observed many times.

Sequenced: sorted CD4+, CD8+, or CD8+CD57+ T cells (not recorded which) from PBMCs. The receptor was derived from a human donor with aplastic anemia. The chain combines TRBV4-1 with TRBJ1-6; 7 nucleotides match TRBD1. The CDR3 region has the DNA TGCGCCAGCAGCCAAACAGGGGTGGGTTCACCCCTCCACTTT. This codes for CASSQTGVGSPLHF.